These 20 T cell receptor beta chains were all obtained from the same sample, sequenced in a study of blood T cell repertoires in COVID-19. Measured with immunoSEQ multiplex PCR; TCRdb has only the in-frame clones, and not every one. The sample lists about 160,000 clones; 92% were seen once. Sequenced sample: peripheral blood. These receptors were collected from a man in his thirties or forties with COVID-19, enrolled during active disease.

The rearrangement uses TRBV7-9 and TRBJ1-2; 12 nucleotides match TRBD1. This CDR3 is built from 18 residues. The trim removed 4 bases at V and 1 base at J, leaving 10 bases unmatched. CDR1 and CDR2 (germline): SEHNR, FQNEAQ (reference sequence). CDR3: CASSSIGDRGLRNYGYTF. CDR3 nucleotides: TGTGCCAGCAGCTCTATCGGGGACAGGGGGCTACGTAACTATGGCTACACCTTC.

V and J are TRBV19 and TRBJ2-5, with 15 bases that match TRBD2. The CDR3 loop spans 15 amino acids. The germline gives CDR1 LNHDA, CDR2 SQIVND (reference sequence). V shed 5 bases, J shed 5 bases, and the junction held 3 bases outside the gene matches. Here the CDR3 reads CASSDGTSGGETQYF. The DNA for the CDR3 is TGTGCCAGTAGTGACGGGACTAGCGGGGGGGAGACCCAGTACTTC.

This clone was seen only once. The gene calls are TRBV28 and TRBJ2-5; D uncertain. The ends were cut back, 3 bases at V and 4 bases at J, with 12 bases in the middle. CDR3 length: 14 amino acids. Per the germline V gene, CDR1 is MDHEN and CDR2 is SYDVKM. CDR3 nucleotides: TGTGCCAGCAGTTTCGCAGGAATGGGAGAGACCCAGTACTTC. Encoded protein: CASSFAGMGETQYF.

This clone was observed once. CDR3 in amino acids: CAWVTGGTEAFF. The CDR3 coding sequence is TGTGCCTGGGTAACAGGGGGCACTGAAGCTTTCTTT. The rearrangement links TRBV30 to TRBJ1-1; 8 bases are shared with TRBD1. Germline V lookup: CDR1 GTSNPN, CDR2 SVGIG (reference sequence). V gave up 5 bases and J gave up 4 bases; unmatched junction bases: 3. The CDR3 runs 12 residues.

The chain is built from TRBV28 and TRBJ2-1; TRBD1 aligns across 7 bases. The germline V gene has CDR1 MDHEN and CDR2 SYDVKM. This CDR3 has 15 residues. Unmatched junction bases numbered 3, after V lost 2 bases and J lost 2 bases. The CDR3: CASSLPQGAYNEQFF. CDR3 DNA: TGTGCCAGCAGTTTACCCCAGGGGGCCTACAATGAGCAGTTCTTC. Together with reference TRBV28 and TRBJ2-1, the CDR3 gives the full variable domain: DVKVTQSSRYLVKRTGEKVFLECVQDMDHENMFWYRQDPGLGLRLIYFSYDVKMKEKGDIPEGYSVSREKKERFSLILESASTNQTSMYLCASSLPQGAYNEQFFGPGTRLTVL.

This chain joins TRBV7-2 and TRBJ2-3; D unresolved. The CDR3 runs to 13 residues. V dropped 2 bases and J dropped 2 bases, with 5 bases sitting between them. Germline V gene data show CDR1 as SGHTA and CDR2 as FQGNSA. Written as DNA, the CDR3 is TGTGCCAGCAGCTTAACAAACACAGATACGCAGTATTTT. Amino acid sequence: CASSLTNTDTQYF.

The CDR3 loop is CASSLTGLAGGQETQYF. The DNA of the CDR3 is TGTGCCAGCAGCCTGACGGGACTAGCGGGGGGACAAGAGACCCAGTACTTC. This chain joins TRBV7-2 and TRBJ2-5, with 15 bases matching TRBD2. The germline V gene has CDR1 SGHTA and CDR2 FQGNSA. This CDR3 is built from 17 residues. The ends lost 5 bases at V and 2 bases at J; junction bases unmatched: 6.

This clone was seen more than once but under ten times. The CDR3 here is CASGGGRTDTQYF. CDR3 nucleotides: TGTGCCAGTGGGGGGGGGCGCACAGATACGCAGTATTTT. The J gene is TRBJ2-3, the V gene TRBV12-3 or TRBV12-4; D might be TRBD2 (7 bases). V lost 9 bases, J lost 1 base, and 11 bases lay in between. The CDR3 extends over 13 amino acids.

This clone showed up just once. The genes are TRBV5-5 and TRBJ2-3; D is possibly TRBD1 (5 bases). The V end was cut by 1 base, the J end by 2 bases, with 17 bases between. The CDR3 is 17 residues long. Germline CDR1 SGHKS, CDR2 YYEKEE (reference sequence). CDR3 sequence: CASSLNPFRTYTDTQYF. In nucleotides, the CDR3 is TGTGCCAGCAGCTTGAATCCATTTCGGACATACACAGATACGCAGTATTTT. The full variable domain, its missing parts supplied by reference TRBV5-5 and TRBJ2-3, is DAGVTQSPTHLIKTRGQQVTLRCSPISGHKSVSWYQQVLGQGPQFIFQYYEKEERGRGNFPDRFSARQFPNYSSELNVNALLLGDSALYLCASSLNPFRTYTDTQYFGPGTRLTVL.

The chain links TRBV2 to TRBJ1-3; 7 bases line up with TRBD1. V lost 5 bases to trimming and J lost 0 bases; unmatched junction nucleotides: 7. CDR1 and CDR2 (germline): SNHLY, FYNNEI. The CDR3 length is 16 residues. CDR3 region: CASSLRQGASGNTIYF. CDR3 nucleotides: TGTGCCAGCAGTCTCCGACAGGGCGCCTCTGGAAACACCATATATTTT.

The chain has TRBV2 and TRBJ2-3, with TRBD1 matching 10 bases. Per the germline V gene, CDR1 is SNHLY and CDR2 is FYNNEI. Germline trimming cut 6 bases from V and 5 bases from J; bases unmatched to any gene: 8. The CDR3 covers 15 residues. The CDR3 nucleotides read TGTGCCAGCAGCGAGTGGGGACAGGGGATAGATACGCAGTATTTT. Its translation is CASSEWGQGIDTQYF.

V gene TRBV4-1 combines with J gene TRBJ2-7, with a tentative D call TRBD2 (6 bases). CDR1 MGHRA and CDR2 YSYEKL come from the germline V gene. This CDR3 has 15 residues. Trimming cost V 4 bases and J 0 bases, with 13 bases left between them. CDR3 nucleotide sequence: TGCGCCAGCAGCCTAAGCGGGCAGAGCTCCTACGAGCAGTACTTC. Protein product: CASSLSGQSSYEQYF.

This clone occurred once. The rearrangement uses TRBV21-1 and TRBJ2-1; the table's D call of TRBD2 was not tested on the DNA. TRBV21-1 is a listed pseudogene. CDR3 length: 16 residues. The CDR3 nucleotides are TGTGCCAGCAGCCTACGACTAGCGGGAGGGTGTAATGAGCAGTTCTTC. It yields the protein CASSLRLAGGCNEQFF.

The chain joins TRBV14 to TRBJ2-7, with a possible D match to TRBD2 (6 bases). The germline CDR1 and CDR2 sequences are SGHDN and FVKESK. The CDR3 runs 15 residues. Trimming left V 0 bases short and J 2 bases short, with 11 bases between. CDR3 amino acids: CASSQDGTYTYEQYF. Written as DNA, the CDR3 is TGTGCCAGCAGCCAAGATGGGACTTATACCTACGAGCAGTACTTC.

In DNA, the CDR3 is TGTGCCAGCAGCTCACAGGGGAGGCGCACAGATACGCAGTATTTT. Translated: CASSSQGRRTDTQYF. The chain employs TRBV6-5 and TRBJ2-3, with a tentative D call TRBD1 (7 bases). In germline, CDR1 is MNHEY, CDR2 SVGAGI. Trimming pared 6 bases from V and 1 base from J, leaving 14 bases between. The CDR3 runs to 15 residues.

The chain joins TRBV6-6 to TRBJ1-2; 7 bases agree with TRBD1. With V trimmed by 6 bases and J by 2 bases, 6 bases remained unmatched. The CDR3 extends over 14 amino acids. Germline V gene data show CDR1 as MNHNY and CDR2 as SVGAGI (reference sequence). CDR3: CASRLDRRNYGYTF. CDR3 in DNA: TGTGCCAGCAGACTGGACAGGCGAAACTATGGCTACACCTTC.

J is TRBJ1-1 and V is TRBV12-3 or TRBV12-4; D gene uncertain. The V end was cut by 2 bases, the J end by 0 bases, with 4 bases between. The CDR3 spans 13 residues. The CDR3: CASSLIVNTEAFF. Here the CDR3 DNA reads TGTGCCAGCAGTTTAATAGTGAACACTGAAGCTTTCTTT.

This chain uses TRBV4-1 with TRBJ1-1, with 9 bases lining up with TRBD1. The J segment lost 1 base and the V segment lost 4 bases, leaving 4 bases of the junction unmatched. The CDR3 extends over 15 amino acids. The germline V gene encodes CDR1 MGHRA and CDR2 YSYEKL. CDR3 DNA: TGCGCCAGCAGCCCCAAACAGGGGGCGAACACTGAAGCTTTCTTT. Amino acids: CASSPKQGANTEAFF.

This chain joins TRBV19 and TRBJ2-1, with TRBD2 matching 13 bases. The V segment lost 1 base and the J segment 8 bases; nucleotides outside the gene matches: 8. The CDR3 covers 17 residues. Germline V CDR1 and CDR2: LNHDA, SQIVND (reference sequence). CDR3 residues: CASSIGLGTSGNDEQFF. The CDR3 DNA reads TGTGCCAGTAGTATAGGTCTTGGGACTAGCGGGAATGATGAGCAGTTCTTC.

This sequence joins TRBV19 and TRBJ1-5, with 7 positions matching TRBD1. The CDR3 runs 18 residues. CDR1 is LNHDA, CDR2 SQIVND, per germline (reference sequence). The V gene end was trimmed by 1 base and the J gene end by 0 bases; junction bases not matched to a gene: 9. As DNA, the CDR3 is TGTGCCAGTAGTATAGTAGGGGACAGTGTATATAGCAATCAGCCCCAGCATTTT. Amino acid sequence: CASSIVGDSVYSNQPQHF.